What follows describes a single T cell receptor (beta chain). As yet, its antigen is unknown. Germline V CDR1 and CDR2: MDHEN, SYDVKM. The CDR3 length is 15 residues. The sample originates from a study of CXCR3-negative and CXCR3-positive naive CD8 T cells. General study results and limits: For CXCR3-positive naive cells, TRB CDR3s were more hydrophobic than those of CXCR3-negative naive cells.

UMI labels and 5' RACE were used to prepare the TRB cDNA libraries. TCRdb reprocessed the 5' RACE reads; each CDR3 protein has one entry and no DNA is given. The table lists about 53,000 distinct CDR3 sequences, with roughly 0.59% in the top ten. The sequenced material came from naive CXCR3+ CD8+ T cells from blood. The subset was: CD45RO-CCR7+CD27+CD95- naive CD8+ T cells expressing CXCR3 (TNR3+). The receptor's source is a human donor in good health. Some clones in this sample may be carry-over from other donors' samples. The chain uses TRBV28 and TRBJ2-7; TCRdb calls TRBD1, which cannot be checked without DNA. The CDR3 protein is CASSFGTGGLREQYF.